This TCR beta chain originates from a study of blood T cell repertoires in COVID-19. Study at large: Sources were T cells, B-cell-depleted T cells, or PBMCs; the material itself was cDNA or gDNA.

Repertoires were generated with immunoSEQ multiplex PCR, while TCRdb's copy carries only in-frame clones and drops some. The sample has 260,000 or so clones; 88% are singletons. The CDR3 is 14 amino acids. Trimming took off 6 bases at V and 7 bases at J, with 19 bases between the two ends. Germline V gene lookup returns CDR1 SGHAT and CDR2 FQNNGV. V gene TRBV11-2 combines with J gene TRBJ2-7; D is ambiguous. This TCR was sampled from a man in his late teens or twenties with active or convalescent COVID-19. Material: peripheral blood. CDR3 DNA: TGTGCCAGCAGTCGAGCGCAAGACCATGGGGAGCAGTACTTC. Its protein is CASSRAQDHGEQYF.